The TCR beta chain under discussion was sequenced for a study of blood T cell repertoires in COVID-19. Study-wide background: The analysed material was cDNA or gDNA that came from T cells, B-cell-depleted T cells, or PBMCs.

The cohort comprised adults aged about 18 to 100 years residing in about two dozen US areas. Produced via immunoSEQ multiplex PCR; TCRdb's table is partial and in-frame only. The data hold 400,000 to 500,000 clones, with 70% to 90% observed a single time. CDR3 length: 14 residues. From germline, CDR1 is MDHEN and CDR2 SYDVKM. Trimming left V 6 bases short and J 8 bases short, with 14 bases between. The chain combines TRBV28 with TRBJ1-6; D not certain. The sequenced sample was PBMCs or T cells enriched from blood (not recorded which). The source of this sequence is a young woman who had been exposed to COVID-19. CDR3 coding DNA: TGTGCCAGCAGGCAAGACCTAGGCTATTCACCCCTCCACTTT. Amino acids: CASRQDLGYSPLHF.